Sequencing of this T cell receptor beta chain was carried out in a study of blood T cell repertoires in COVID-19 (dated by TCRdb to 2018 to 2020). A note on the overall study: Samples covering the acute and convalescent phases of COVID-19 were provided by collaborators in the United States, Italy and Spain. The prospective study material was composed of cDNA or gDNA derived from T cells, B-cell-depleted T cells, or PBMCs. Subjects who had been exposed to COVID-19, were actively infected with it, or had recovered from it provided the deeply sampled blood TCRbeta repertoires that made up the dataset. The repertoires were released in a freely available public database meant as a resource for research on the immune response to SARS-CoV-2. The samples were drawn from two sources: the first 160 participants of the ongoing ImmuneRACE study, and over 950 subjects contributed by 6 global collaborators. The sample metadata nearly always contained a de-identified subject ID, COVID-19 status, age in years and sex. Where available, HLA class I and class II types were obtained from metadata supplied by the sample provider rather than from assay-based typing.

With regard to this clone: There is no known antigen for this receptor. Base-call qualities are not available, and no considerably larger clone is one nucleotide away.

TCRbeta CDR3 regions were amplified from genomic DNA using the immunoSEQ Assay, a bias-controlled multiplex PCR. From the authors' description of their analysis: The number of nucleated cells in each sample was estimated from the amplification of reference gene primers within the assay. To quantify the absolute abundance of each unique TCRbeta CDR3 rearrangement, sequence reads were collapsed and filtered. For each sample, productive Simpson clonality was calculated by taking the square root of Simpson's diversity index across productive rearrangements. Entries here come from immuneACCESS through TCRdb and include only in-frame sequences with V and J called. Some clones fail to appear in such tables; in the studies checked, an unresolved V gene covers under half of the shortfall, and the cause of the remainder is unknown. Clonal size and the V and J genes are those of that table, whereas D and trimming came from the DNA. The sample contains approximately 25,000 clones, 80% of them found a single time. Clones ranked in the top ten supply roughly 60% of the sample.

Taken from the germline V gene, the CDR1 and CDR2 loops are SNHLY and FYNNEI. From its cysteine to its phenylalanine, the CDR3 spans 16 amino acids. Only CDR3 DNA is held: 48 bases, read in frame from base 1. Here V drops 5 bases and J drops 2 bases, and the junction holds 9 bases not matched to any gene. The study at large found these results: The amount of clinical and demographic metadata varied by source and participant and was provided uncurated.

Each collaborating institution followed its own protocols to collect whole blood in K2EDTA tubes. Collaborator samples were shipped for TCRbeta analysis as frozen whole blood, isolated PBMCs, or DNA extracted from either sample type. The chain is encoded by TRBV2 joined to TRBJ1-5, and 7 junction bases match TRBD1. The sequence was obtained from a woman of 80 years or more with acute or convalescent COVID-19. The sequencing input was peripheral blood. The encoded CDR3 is CASSPRQGGRNQPQHF. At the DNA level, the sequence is TGTGCCAGCAGTCCCCGACAGGGTGGGCGCAATCAGCCCCAGCATTTT.